A single sample gave rise to the 32 T cell receptor beta chains below, sequenced in a study of vaccination effects on CD4 cells after COVID-19. Before any sequencing was done, the ViraFEST assay used viral peptide pools to expand antigen-specific CD4+ T cells. It was after approximately 11 days of culture that CD4+ T cells were isolated. This person caught SARS-CoV-2 sometime from March to December 2020, and PCR testing confirmed the infection. Participants were given two doses of BNT162b2 or mRNA-1273 vaccine. TCRdb keeps only in-frame clones here, not all; method: immunoSEQ multiplex PCR. The data contain almost 15,000 clones, over 60% of them seen just once; the ten biggest clones take up approximately 23%. These receptors' antigens are unknown. The source was CD4+ T cells from PBMCs cultured with HCoV-NL63 spike peptides, collected after COVID-19 vaccination. Every receptor here comes from a human donor who had a prior SARS-CoV-2 infection.

The chain links TRBV5-4 to TRBJ1-3; TRBD1 aligns across 7 bases. With 0 bases clipped from V and 0 bases from J, the junction kept 3 bases outside the gene matches. There are 16 residues in the CDR3. CDR1 and CDR2 from the germline V gene are SGHNT and YYREEE (reference sequence). CDR3 sequence (DNA): TGTGCCAGCAGCTTGGCGGCAGGGGGCTCTGGAAACACCATATATTTT. Translated: CASSLAAGGSGNTIYF.

The rearrangement uses TRBV27 and TRBJ1-1, with 7 bases matching TRBD1. V was clipped by 6 bases and J by 3 bases; unmatched bases: 4. CDR1 and CDR2 (germline): MNHEY, SMNVEV (reference sequence). The CDR3 is 13 amino acids. CDR3 sequence: CASSDREDTEAFF. The CDR3 DNA sequence: TGTGCCAGCAGCGACAGGGAGGACACTGAAGCTTTCTTT.

Only one count was recorded for this clone. The chain has TRBV27 and TRBJ1-1, with 12 nucleotides matching TRBD1. This CDR3 is built from 15 residues. The ends lost 5 bases at V and 11 bases at J; junction bases unmatched: 12. Germline lookup yields CDR1 MNHEY and CDR2 SMNVEV (reference sequence). The CDR3 sequence is CASSTPPGTGGKAFF. In nucleotides, the CDR3 is TGTGCCAGCAGTACCCCTCCCGGGACAGGGGGCAAGGCTTTCTTT.

The chain joins TRBV5-1 to TRBJ2-3; 14 positions match TRBD2. CDR1 and CDR2 (germline): SGHRS, YFSETQ. Unmatched junction bases numbered 6, after V lost 4 bases and J lost 5 bases. The CDR3 extends over 16 amino acids. CDR3 DNA sequence: TGCGCCAGCAGCCTCGGACTAGCGGGGGGTTTAGATACGCAGTATTTT. It codes for CASSLGLAGGLDTQYF.

The chain has TRBV6-1 and TRBJ2-2, with D tentatively TRBD2 (5 bases). Between the trimmed V and J ends, which lost 4 bases and 2 bases, there was a span of 14 bases. From germline, CDR1 is MNHNS and CDR2 SASEGT. This CDR3 comprises 16 residues. The CDR3 region has the DNA TGTGCCAGCAGTGGAGGAGCGGCAGTCAACACCGGGGAGCTGTTTTTT. Translated: CASSGGAAVNTGELFF.

The J gene is TRBJ2-6, the V gene TRBV27; 11 bases agree with TRBD2. The J segment lost 4 bases and the V segment lost 1 base, leaving 6 bases of the junction unmatched. Germline CDR1 reads MNHEY; CDR2 reads SMNVEV (reference sequence). The CDR3 length is 18 residues. The CDR3 reads CASSLLGTSGSGANVLTF. CDR3 sequence (DNA): TGTGCCAGCAGTTTATTAGGGACTAGCGGTTCCGGGGCCAACGTCCTGACTTTC.

V usage is TRBV9 and J usage is TRBJ2-5, with 10 bases fitting TRBD1. The junction had 8 bases not matched to a gene; V was cut back by 1 base and J by 5 bases. Germline CDR1 is SGDLS and CDR2 is YYNGEE. CDR3 length equals 16 residues. DNA of the CDR3: TGTGCCAGCAGCGTACGACAGGGGGCGATGGGGGAGACCCAGTACTTC. Its protein is CASSVRQGAMGETQYF.

The V gene is TRBV11-3, the J gene TRBJ1-1; D not certain. The CDR3 spans 14 residues. Germline V CDR1 and CDR2: SGHNT, YENEEA. Trimming removed 2 bases from V and 5 bases from J, with 12 bases in between. CDR3 in amino acids: CASSLPGGKTEAFF. CDR3 DNA: TGTGCCAGCAGCTTACCTGGAGGCAAAACTGAAGCTTTCTTT.

This clone came up a few times. The chain employs TRBV9 and TRBJ2-7; TRBD2 might be the D (6 bases). The germline V gene encodes CDR1 SGDLS and CDR2 YYNGEE. Between the trimmed V and J ends, which lost 4 bases and 4 bases, there was a span of 15 bases. CDR3 length equals 14 residues. CDR3 DNA sequence: TGTGCCAGCAGCCCCCGACGGGAGCGTTACGAGCAGTACTTC. Translated: CASSPRRERYEQYF. Drawing the rest from reference TRBV9 and TRBJ2-7, the complete variable domain is DSGVTQTPKHLITATGQRVTLRCSPRSGDLSVYWYQQSLDQGLQFLIQYYNGEERAKGNILERFSAQQFPDLHSELNLSSLELGDSALYFCASSPRRERYEQYFGPGTRLTVT.

This clone was seen more than once but under ten times. The sample contains more than one DNA sequence encoding this CDR3. The CDR3: CASSSYYEQYF. CDR3 in DNA: TGTGCCAGCAGCTCTTACTACGAGCAGTACTTC. V and J are TRBV7-2 and TRBJ2-7, with unresolved D. The CDR3 runs 11 residues. Trimming stripped 4 bases from V and 3 bases from J, with 4 bases between. From germline, CDR1 is SGHTA and CDR2 FQGNSA.

This clone has only a few counts. CDR3 amino acids: CASSFATSGGIYEQYF. CDR3 in DNA: TGTGCCAGCAGCTTCGCGACTAGCGGGGGGATTTACGAGCAGTACTTC. The chain links TRBV7-9 to TRBJ2-7, with TRBD2 identical over 13 bases. Germline V CDR1 and CDR2: SEHNR, FQNEAQ (reference sequence). The J segment lost 4 bases and the V segment lost 3 bases, leaving 6 bases of the junction unmatched. This CDR3 spans 16 amino acids.

The chain uses TRBV19 and TRBJ1-5; D unclear. V gave up 4 bases and J gave up 1 base, with 5 bases separating them. The germline CDR1 and CDR2 sequences are LNHDA and SQIVND (reference sequence). The CDR3 sequence is 13 residues long. The CDR3 loop reads CASSTQSNQPQHF. The CDR3 DNA follows: TGTGCCAGTAGTACACAGAGCAATCAGCCCCAGCATTTT.

This sequence joins TRBV30 and TRBJ2-1, with D uncertain. This CDR3 region has 15 residues. From germline, CDR1 is GTSNPN and CDR2 SVGIG (reference sequence). Deletions cut 4 bases from V and 0 bases from J, with 13 bases between. In DNA form, the CDR3 reads TGTGCCTGGATTCCGTCTCCGAGCTCCTACAATGAGCAGTTCTTC. Protein product: CAWIPSPSSYNEQFF.

Only a few counts were recorded for this clone. J is TRBJ1-1 and V is TRBV10-3; D uncertain. The CDR3 loop spans 14 amino acids. Deletions cut 6 bases from V and 2 bases from J, with 13 bases between. Per germline, CDR1 ENHRY and CDR2 SYGVKD. CDR3 loop: CAIRGDMGNTEAFF. In nucleotides, the CDR3 is TGTGCCATCAGGGGAGACATGGGAAACACTGAAGCTTTCTTT.

The chain joins TRBV10-1 to TRBJ2-5; maybe TRBD1 (6 bases). CDR3 length equals 16 residues. Germline V lookup: CDR1 WNHNN, CDR2 SYGVQD (reference sequence). V lost 5 bases to trimming and J lost 1 base, with 17 bases between them. The CDR3, as DNA: TGCGCCAGCAGTCCGTGGGGGCTAGCCCTCCAAGAGACCCAGTACTTC. This translates into CASSPWGLALQETQYF.

The V gene is TRBV4-2, the J gene TRBJ2-5; no firm D call. The ends were cut back, 0 bases at V and 5 bases at J, with 4 bases in the middle. The CDR3 has 12 residues. Germline V gene lookup returns CDR1 LGHNA and CDR2 YNFKEQ. The CDR3 DNA is TGTGCCAGCAGCCAAGATAAGGAGACCCAGTACTTC. Translated: CASSQDKETQYF.

The chain has TRBV20-1 and TRBJ1-1; the D gene is possibly TRBD1 (6 bases). Germline V gives CDR1 DFQATT, CDR2 SNEGSKA (reference sequence). This CDR3 comprises 13 residues. V lost 3 bases, J lost 0 bases, and 8 bases lay in between. The CDR3 loop is CSASGQMNTEAFF. In nucleotides, the CDR3 is TGCAGTGCTAGTGGACAGATGAACACTGAAGCTTTCTTT.

The chain combines TRBV29-1 with TRBJ1-4, with a possible D match to TRBD1 (5 bases). The CDR3 spans 13 residues. CDR1 is SQVTM and CDR2 is ANQGSEA in the germline V gene. V was pared by 6 bases and J by 8 bases, with 16 bases between. CDR3 amino acids: CSVGTQGKEKLFF. CDR3 in DNA: TGCAGCGTCGGGACCCAAGGGAAAGAAAAACTGTTTTTT.

V is TRBV19 and J is TRBJ2-1, with D uncertain. The germline CDR1 and CDR2 sequences are LNHDA and SQIVND (reference sequence). Trimming removed 4 bases from V and 7 bases from J, with 11 bases in between. The CDR3 loop spans 13 amino acids. The chain's CDR3 is CASSTTGSNEQFF. The CDR3, as DNA: TGTGCCAGTAGTACCACTGGTTCAAATGAGCAGTTCTTC.

This chain connects TRBV12-3 or TRBV12-4 to TRBJ1-1; no definite D call. The ends were cut back, 3 bases at V and 1 base at J, with 6 bases in the middle. This CDR3 region has 13 residues. The CDR3, as DNA: TGTGCCAGCAGTTTGCGCAGGAACACTGAAGCTTTCTTT. Its protein product is CASSLRRNTEAFF.

This rearrangement joins TRBV15 to TRBJ2-7, with TRBD2 as a possible D gene (6 bases). CDR1 and CDR2 (germline): LNHNV, YYDKDF (reference sequence). V dropped 2 bases and J dropped 3 bases, with 11 bases sitting between them. This CDR3 region has 14 residues. DNA for the CDR3: TGTGCCACCAGCAGAAACCGGGAGTTCTACGAGCAGTACTTC. Translation gives CATSRNREFYEQYF.

The J gene is TRBJ1-4, the V gene TRBV5-1; no definite D call. V lost 4 bases to trimming and J lost 7 bases, with 14 bases between them. This CDR3 comprises 14 residues. The V gene's germline CDR1 is SGHRS and CDR2 YFSETQ. CDR3 nucleotides: TGCGCCAGCAGCCCGACTGCAATATTTGAAAAACTGTTTTTT. The encoded protein is CASSPTAIFEKLFF. The entire variable domain, with the rest obtained from reference TRBV5-1 and TRBJ1-4, is as follows: KAGVTQTPRYLIKTRGQQVTLSCSPISGHRSVSWYQQTPGQGLQFLFEYFSETQRNKGNFPGRFSGRQFSNSRSEMNVSTLELGDSALYLCASSPTAIFEKLFFGSGTQLSVL.

The chain links TRBV7-2 to TRBJ1-2; D possibly corresponds to TRBD1 (6 bases). Trimming pared 5 bases from V and 2 bases from J, leaving 9 bases between. Germline assignment: CDR1 SGHTA and CDR2 FQGNSA. The CDR3 spans 13 residues. DNA for the CDR3: TGTGCCAGCAGCCAAGGACAGAACTATGGCTACACCTTC. Protein: CASSQGQNYGYTF.

This chain uses TRBV2 with TRBJ1-4; D is ambiguous. Germline loops: CDR1 SNHLY, CDR2 FYNNEI. There are 11 residues in the CDR3. Trimming removed 2 bases at V and 5 bases at J, with 0 bases between. The CDR3 reads CASSENEKLFF. Written as DNA, the CDR3 is TGTGCCAGCAGTGAAAATGAAAAACTGTTTTTT. The variable domain in full, completed from reference TRBV2 and TRBJ1-4, reads EPEVTQTPSHQVTQMGQEVILRCVPISNHLYFYWYRQILGQKVEFLVSFYNNEISEKSEIFDDQFSVERPDGSNFTLKIRSTKLEDSAMYFCASSENEKLFFGSGTQLSVL.

This clone was seen more than once but under ten times. The chain employs TRBV10-3 and TRBJ1-2; TRBD1 aligns across 7 bases. J gave up 2 bases and V 7 bases, and 7 bases lay outside the gene matches. Per the germline V gene, CDR1 is ENHRY and CDR2 is SYGVKD. The CDR3 is 14 residues long. The CDR3 region is CAIMGTDSNYGYTF. For the CDR3, the DNA is TGTGCCATCATGGGGACAGATTCCAACTATGGCTACACCTTC.

The chain links TRBV10-3 to TRBJ1-1, with D perhaps matching TRBD1 (6 bases). The V end was cut by 10 bases, the J end by 0 bases, with 12 bases between. CDR1 is ENHRY, CDR2 SYGVKD, per germline. The CDR3 is 13 amino acids. CDR3 bases: TGTGCCAGCCGGACAGACCTGAACACTGAAGCTTTCTTT. Translation: CASRTDLNTEAFF.

The chain links TRBV2 to TRBJ2-3, with 11 bases identical to TRBD2. This CDR3 has 15 amino acids. The V gene end was trimmed by 4 bases and the J gene end by 6 bases; junction bases not matched to a gene: 6. The germline gives CDR1 SNHLY, CDR2 FYNNEI. The CDR3 is CASSVASGRRDTQYF. The CDR3 DNA sequence: TGTGCCAGCAGTGTGGCTAGCGGGAGGAGGGATACGCAGTATTTT.

This clone was picked up a small number of times. CDR3 nucleotide sequence: TGTGCCAGCAGCTTGCGACAGGGAGAAGCTTTCTTT. Protein sequence: CASSLRQGEAFF. The gene calls are TRBV5-4 and TRBJ1-1; 7 nucleotides align to TRBD1. J was trimmed by 8 bases and V by 1 base; bases with no gene match: 2. The CDR3 loop spans 12 amino acids. CDR1 SGHNT and CDR2 YYREEE come from the germline V gene (reference sequence). The full variable domain, in which reference TRBV5-4 and TRBJ1-1 provide the parts outside the CDR3, is ETGVTQSPTHLIKTRGQQVTLRCSSQSGHNTVSWYQQALGQGPQFIFQYYREEENGRGNFPPRFSGLQFPNYSSELNVNALELDDSALYLCASSLRQGEAFFGQGTRLTVV.

This chain connects TRBV7-8 to TRBJ1-2, with D unclear. Trimming removed 6 bases at V and 2 bases at J, with 19 bases between. Looked up from germline, CDR1 is SGHVS and CDR2 is FQNEAQ. The CDR3 extends over 16 amino acids. The CDR3: CASSLTSIPQNYGYTF. CDR3 DNA sequence: TGTGCCAGCAGTCTAACCTCAATTCCCCAAAACTATGGCTACACCTTC. Variable domain in full (rest from reference TRBV7-8 and TRBJ1-2): GAGVSQSPRYKVAKRGQDVALRCDPISGHVSLFWYQQALGQGPEFLTYFQNEAQLDKSGLPSDRFFAERPEGSVSTLKIQRTQQEDSAVYLCASSLTSIPQNYGYTFGSGTRLTVV.

The chain has TRBV5-4 and TRBJ2-1; the D gene is possibly TRBD2 (5 bases). V dropped 0 bases and J dropped 1 base, with 11 bases sitting between them. Germline values: CDR1 SGHNT, CDR2 YYREEE (reference sequence). The CDR3 length is 16 residues. The CDR3 sequence is CASSLDPGTSYNEQFF. For the CDR3, the DNA is TGTGCCAGCAGCTTGGATCCGGGAACTTCCTACAATGAGCAGTTCTTC.

This chain links TRBV7-3 with TRBJ2-5, with D uncertain. The CDR3 totals 13 residues. Germline CDR1 is SGHTA and CDR2 is FQGTGA. V lost 2 bases and J lost 2, with 6 bases in between. For the CDR3, the DNA is TGTGCCAGCAGCTTAGAAAGGCAAGAGACCCAGTACTTC. The encoded protein is CASSLERQETQYF. Complete variable domain (other parts from reference TRBV7-3 and TRBJ2-5): GAGVSQTPSNKVTEKGKYVELRCDPISGHTALYWYRQSLGQGPEFLIYFQGTGAADDSGLPNDRFFAVRPEGSVSTLKIQRTERGDSAVYLCASSLERQETQYFGPGTRLLVL.

J is TRBJ1-1 and V is TRBV18; TRBD1 matches at 7 bases. This CDR3 is built from 15 residues. Germline CDR1 KGHSH, CDR2 LQKENI. With 4 bases clipped from V and 1 base from J, the junction kept 6 bases outside the gene matches. CDR3 region: CASSHGGTANTEAFF. The CDR3 DNA reads TGTGCCAGCTCACACGGTGGGACAGCGAACACTGAAGCTTTCTTT.